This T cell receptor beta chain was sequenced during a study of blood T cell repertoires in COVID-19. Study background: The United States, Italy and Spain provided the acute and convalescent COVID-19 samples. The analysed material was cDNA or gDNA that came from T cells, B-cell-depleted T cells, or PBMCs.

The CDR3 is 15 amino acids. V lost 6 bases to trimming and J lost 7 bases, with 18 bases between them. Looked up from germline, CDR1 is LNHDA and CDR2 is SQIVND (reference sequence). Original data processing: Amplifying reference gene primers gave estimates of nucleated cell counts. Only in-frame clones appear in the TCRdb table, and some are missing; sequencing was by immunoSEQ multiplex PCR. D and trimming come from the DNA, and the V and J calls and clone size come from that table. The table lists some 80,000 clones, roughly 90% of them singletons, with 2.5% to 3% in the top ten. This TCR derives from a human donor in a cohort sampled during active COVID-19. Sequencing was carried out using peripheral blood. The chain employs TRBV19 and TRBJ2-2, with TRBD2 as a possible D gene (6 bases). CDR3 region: CASRRDFTRIGELFF. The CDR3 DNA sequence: TGTGCCAGTAGGCGGGACTTTACAAGGATCGGGGAGCTGTTTTTT.